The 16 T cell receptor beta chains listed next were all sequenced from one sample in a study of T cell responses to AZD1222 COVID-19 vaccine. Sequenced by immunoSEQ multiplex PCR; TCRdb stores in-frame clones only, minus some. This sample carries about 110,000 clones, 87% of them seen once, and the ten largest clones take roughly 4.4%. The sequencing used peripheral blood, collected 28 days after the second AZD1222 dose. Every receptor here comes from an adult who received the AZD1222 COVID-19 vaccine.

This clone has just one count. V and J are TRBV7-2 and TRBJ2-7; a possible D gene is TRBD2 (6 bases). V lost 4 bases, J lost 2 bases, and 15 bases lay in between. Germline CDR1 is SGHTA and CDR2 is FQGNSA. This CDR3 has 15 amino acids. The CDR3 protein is CASSYTGLRTYEQYF. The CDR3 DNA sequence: TGTGCCAGCAGCTATACGGGACTGAGAACCTACGAGCAGTACTTC.

The CDR3 loop reads CASRATGTGGTYEQYF. The CDR3 DNA follows: TGTGCCAGTAGGGCGACCGGGACTGGGGGAACCTACGAGCAGTACTTC. The rearrangement links TRBV19 to TRBJ2-7, with a tentative D call TRBD2 (6 bases). The length of the CDR3 is 16 residues. With 6 bases removed from V and 2 bases from J, the gap between germline ends came to 20 bases. Germline V gives CDR1 LNHDA, CDR2 SQIVND (reference sequence). Drawing the rest from reference TRBV19 and TRBJ2-7, the complete variable domain is DGGITQSPKYLFRKEGQNVTLSCEQNLNHDAMYWYRQDPGQGLRLIYYSQIVNDFQKGDIAEGYSVSREKKESFPLTVTSAQKNPTAFYLCASRATGTGGTYEQYFGPGTRLTVT.

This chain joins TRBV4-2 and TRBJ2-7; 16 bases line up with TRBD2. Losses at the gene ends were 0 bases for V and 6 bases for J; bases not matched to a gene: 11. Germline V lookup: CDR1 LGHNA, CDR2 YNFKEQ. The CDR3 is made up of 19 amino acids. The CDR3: CASSQDGTSGRAGLSEQYF. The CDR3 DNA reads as TGTGCCAGCAGCCAAGATGGGACTAGCGGGAGGGCCGGTCTGTCCGAGCAGTACTTC.

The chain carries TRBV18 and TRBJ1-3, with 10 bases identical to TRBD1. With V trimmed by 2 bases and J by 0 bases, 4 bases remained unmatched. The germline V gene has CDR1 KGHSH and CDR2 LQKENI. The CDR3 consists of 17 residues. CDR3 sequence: CASSPGTGDPSGNTIYF. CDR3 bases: TGTGCCAGCTCACCAGGGACAGGGGACCCCTCTGGAAACACCATATATTTT.

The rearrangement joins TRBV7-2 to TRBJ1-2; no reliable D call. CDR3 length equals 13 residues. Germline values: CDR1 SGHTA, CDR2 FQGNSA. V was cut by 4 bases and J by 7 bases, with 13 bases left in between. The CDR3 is CASSSDRSFGYTF. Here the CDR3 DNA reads TGTGCCAGCAGCTCGGATCGGAGTTTTGGCTACACCTTC.

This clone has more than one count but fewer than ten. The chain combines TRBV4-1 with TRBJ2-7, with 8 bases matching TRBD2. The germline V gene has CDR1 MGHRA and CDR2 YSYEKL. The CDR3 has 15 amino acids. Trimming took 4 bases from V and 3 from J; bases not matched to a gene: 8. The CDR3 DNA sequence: TGCGCCAGCAGCCCGTCCGGGACTAGGGGCTACGAGCAGTACTTC. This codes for CASSPSGTRGYEQYF.

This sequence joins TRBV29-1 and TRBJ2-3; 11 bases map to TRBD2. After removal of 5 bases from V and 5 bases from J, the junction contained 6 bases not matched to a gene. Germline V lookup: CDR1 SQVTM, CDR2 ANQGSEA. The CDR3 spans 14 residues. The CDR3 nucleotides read TGCAGCGTTCTCACTAGCGGGGGTTTAGATACGCAGTATTTT. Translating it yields CSVLTSGGLDTQYF.

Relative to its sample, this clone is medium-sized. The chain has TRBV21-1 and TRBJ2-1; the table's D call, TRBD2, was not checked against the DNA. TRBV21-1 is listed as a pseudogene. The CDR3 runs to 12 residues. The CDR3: CASSSRDNEQFF. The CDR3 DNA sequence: TGTGCCAGCAGCTCGCGTGACAATGAGCAGTTCTTC.

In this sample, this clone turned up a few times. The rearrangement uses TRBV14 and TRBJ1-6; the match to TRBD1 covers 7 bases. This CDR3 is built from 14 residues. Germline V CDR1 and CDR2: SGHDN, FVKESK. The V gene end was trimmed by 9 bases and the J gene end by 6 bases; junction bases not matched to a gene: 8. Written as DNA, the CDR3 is TGTGCCAGTAAGATGACAGGGTTTAATTCACCCCTCCACTTT. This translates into CASKMTGFNSPLHF.

The CDR3: CASSYSRQRNYGYTF. The CDR3 DNA reads as TGTGCCAGCAGTTACTCGCGGCAGAGAAACTATGGCTACACCTTC. The chain is built from TRBV6-2 or TRBV6-3 and TRBJ1-2; the D is unclear. The germline V and J ends were trimmed by 0 bases and 2 bases, with 10 bases remaining between them. Germline-derived CDR1 and CDR2 are MNHEY and SVGEGT. The CDR3 contains 15 residues.

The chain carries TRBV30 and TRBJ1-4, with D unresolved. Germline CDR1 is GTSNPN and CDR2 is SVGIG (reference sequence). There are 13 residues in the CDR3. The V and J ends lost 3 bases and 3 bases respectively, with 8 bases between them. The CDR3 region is CAWRIQANEKLFF. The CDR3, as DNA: TGTGCCTGGAGGATCCAAGCTAATGAAAAACTGTTTTTT.

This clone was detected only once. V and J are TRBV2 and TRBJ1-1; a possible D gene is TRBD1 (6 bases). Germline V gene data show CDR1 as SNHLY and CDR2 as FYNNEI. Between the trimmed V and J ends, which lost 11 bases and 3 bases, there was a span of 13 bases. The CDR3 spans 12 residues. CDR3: CAGRNRDTEAFF. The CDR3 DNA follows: TGTGCCGGGAGAAACAGGGACACTGAAGCTTTCTTT.

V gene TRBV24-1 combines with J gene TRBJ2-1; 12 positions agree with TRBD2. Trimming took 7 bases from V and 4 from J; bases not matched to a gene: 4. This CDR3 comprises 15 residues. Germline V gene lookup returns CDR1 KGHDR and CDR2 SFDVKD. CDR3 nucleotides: TGTGCCACCAGCCCGGGACTAGCGGGTTACAATGAGCAGTTCTTC. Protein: CATSPGLAGYNEQFF.

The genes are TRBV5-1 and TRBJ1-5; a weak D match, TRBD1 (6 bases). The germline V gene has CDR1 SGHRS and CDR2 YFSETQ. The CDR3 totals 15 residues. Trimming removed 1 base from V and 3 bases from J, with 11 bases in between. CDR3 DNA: TGCGCCAGCAGCTTGACCGGACAGACCAATCAGCCCCAGCATTTT. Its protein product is CASSLTGQTNQPQHF.

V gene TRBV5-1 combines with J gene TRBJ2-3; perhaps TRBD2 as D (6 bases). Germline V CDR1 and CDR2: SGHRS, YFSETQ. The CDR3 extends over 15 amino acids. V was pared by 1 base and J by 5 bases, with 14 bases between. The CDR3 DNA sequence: TGCGCCAGCAGCTTGAGGGGAACCGGGGGAGATACGCAGTATTTT. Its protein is CASSLRGTGGDTQYF.

The CDR3 DNA follows: TGTGCCAGCAGCTTAACGGGGGGACAAGAGACCCAGTACTTC. It specifies CASSLTGGQETQYF. The V call is TRBV7-3, the J call TRBJ2-5, with D possibly TRBD2 on 6 matching bases. This CDR3 region has 14 residues. CDR1 and CDR2 from the germline V gene are SGHTA and FQGTGA. V lost 0 bases, J lost 2 bases, and 7 bases lay in between.